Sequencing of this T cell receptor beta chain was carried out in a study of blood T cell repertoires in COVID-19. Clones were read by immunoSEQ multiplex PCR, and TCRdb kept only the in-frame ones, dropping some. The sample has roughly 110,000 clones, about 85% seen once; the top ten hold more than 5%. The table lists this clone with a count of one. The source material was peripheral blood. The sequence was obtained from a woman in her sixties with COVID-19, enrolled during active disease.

CDR3 protein: CASSESTGKETQYF. CDR3 coding DNA: TGCGCCAGCAGTGAGTCGACCGGGAAAGAGACCCAGTACTTC. The V and J genes are TRBV10-1 and TRBJ2-5, with D tentatively TRBD2 (5 bases). This CDR3 is 14 amino acids long. From germline, CDR1 is WNHNN and CDR2 SYGVQD (reference sequence). V was trimmed by 0 bases and J by 3 bases, leaving 8 bases between them.